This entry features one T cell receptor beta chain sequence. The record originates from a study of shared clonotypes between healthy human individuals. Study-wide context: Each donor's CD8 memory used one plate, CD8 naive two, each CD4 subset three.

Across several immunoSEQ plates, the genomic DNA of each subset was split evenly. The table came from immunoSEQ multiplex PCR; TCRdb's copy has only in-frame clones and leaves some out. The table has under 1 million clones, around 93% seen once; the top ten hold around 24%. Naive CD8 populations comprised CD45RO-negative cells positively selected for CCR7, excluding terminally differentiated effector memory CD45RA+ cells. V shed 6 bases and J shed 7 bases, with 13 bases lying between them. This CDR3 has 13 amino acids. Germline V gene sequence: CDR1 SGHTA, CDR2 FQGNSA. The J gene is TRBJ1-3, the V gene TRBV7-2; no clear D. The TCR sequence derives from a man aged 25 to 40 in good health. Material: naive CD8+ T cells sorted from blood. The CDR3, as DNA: TGTGCCAGCAGTTACGACACGGGGAACACCATATATTTT. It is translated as CASSYDTGNTIYF.